The clone carrying this T cell receptor beta chain showed up just a few times. This sample is part of a study of blood T cell repertoires in COVID-19. Turning to the study itself: Sites across the United States, Italy and Spain contributed samples from acute and convalescent COVID-19.

This table comes from immunoSEQ multiplex PCR, and its TCRdb copy is limited to in-frame clones, with some not included. Altogether over 85,000 clones are present, 80% to 95% being singletons, with the ten largest covering 1.9%. The sequenced sample was peripheral blood. This TCR came from a woman aged 50 to 60 with COVID-19, enrolled during active disease.

This CDR3 reads CAWSGGLKNQPQHF. CDR3 DNA sequence: TGTGCCTGGAGTGGAGGGTTAAAAAATCAGCCCCAGCATTTT. The chain couples TRBV30 to TRBJ1-5; D is uncertain. Germline V gene sequence: CDR1 GTSNPN, CDR2 SVGIG (reference sequence). Deletions cut 1 base from V and 4 bases from J, with 11 bases between. The CDR3 consists of 14 residues.